This T cell receptor beta chain was retrieved from a study of cytomegalovirus exposure and HLA in healthy donors. The study's findings and limits: A later analysis reported that several of the most significant clusters appeared to be linked to common viral pathogens, among them Epstein-Barr virus. TCR beta sequences numbering more than 15,000 were associated with HLA alleles at 0.05 false discovery rate in a later analysis. Being indistinguishable, some V segments were excluded, TRBV6-2 and TRBV6-3 among them. CMV antigen specificity of a few CMV-associated chains was confirmed in vitro.

Researchers ran the PCR with 60 Vbeta and 13 Jbeta primers. Measured with immunoSEQ multiplex PCR; TCRdb has only the in-frame clones, and not every one. The table includes approximately 160,000 clones, roughly 77% detected once. Comments on this clone: What it binds is not known.

Germline CDR1 MNHEY, CDR2 SVGAGI. Trimming took 9 bases from V and 4 from J; bases not matched to a gene: 7. This CDR3 comprises 13 residues. This chain links TRBV6-5 with TRBJ2-3; 7 bases agree with TRBD2. The sequence was obtained from a woman aged 40-49 years in good health and CMV-seropositive. Sequencing used PBMCs. CDR3 nucleotide sequence: TGTGCCAGTAACCGCGGGGGTTCAGATACGCAGTATTTT. This sequence encodes CASNRGGSDTQYF.